The next 6 T cell receptor beta chains were all read from a single sample in a study of T cell responses to AZD1222 COVID-19 vaccine. The data were produced by immunoSEQ multiplex PCR, yet TCRdb's version contains in-frame clones alone and is incomplete. The repertoire holds 110,000 or so clones, with 88% as singletons. Sequenced here: peripheral blood, sampled 28 days after the second AZD1222 dose. These receptors all come from an adult who received the AZD1222 COVID-19 vaccine.

The chain is built from TRBV6-5 and TRBJ2-3; TRBD2 agrees at 9 bases. Germline V gene data show CDR1 as MNHEY and CDR2 as SVGAGI. This CDR3 has 16 residues. V trimming: 2 bases; J trimming: 2 bases; junction bases outside the gene matches: 5. The CDR3 region is CASSYEAGGLTDTQYF. For the CDR3, the DNA is TGTGCCAGCAGTTACGAGGCGGGGGGGCTCACAGATACGCAGTATTTT.

The chain is built from TRBV18 and TRBJ2-3, with 10 bases that match TRBD2. Germline CDR1 and CDR2: KGHSH and LQKENI. With 2 bases clipped from V and 0 bases from J, the junction kept 2 bases outside the gene matches. The CDR3 loop spans 16 amino acids. Written as DNA, the CDR3 is TGTGCCAGCTCACCATTTAGCGGGGGGAGCACAGATACGCAGTATTTT. This encodes CASSPFSGGSTDTQYF. The variable domain in full, completed from reference TRBV18 and TRBJ2-3, reads NAGVMQNPRHLVRRRGQEARLRCSPMKGHSHVYWYRQLPEEGLKFMVYLQKENIIDESGMPKERFSAEFPKEGPSILRIQQVVRGDSAAYFCASSPFSGGSTDTQYFGPGTRLTVL.

The chain employs TRBV27 and TRBJ2-7; D remains ambiguous. Germline assignment: CDR1 MNHEY and CDR2 SMNVEV (reference sequence). V shed 6 bases and J shed 3 bases, with 9 bases lying between them. This CDR3 has 12 amino acids. CDR3 residues: CASRSPFYEQYF. The CDR3 DNA reads as TGTGCCAGCAGATCGCCTTTCTACGAGCAGTACTTC.

The chain joins TRBV5-1 to TRBJ2-1; D remains ambiguous. Trimming took 0 bases from V and 4 from J, leaving 5 bases between them. This CDR3 is 13 amino acids long. Per the germline V gene, CDR1 is SGHRS and CDR2 is YFSETQ. CDR3 nucleotides: TGCGCCAGCAGCTTGGGACCTTACAATGAGCAGTTCTTC. Protein sequence: CASSLGPYNEQFF.

The chain combines TRBV2 with TRBJ2-5, with 8 nucleotides matching TRBD2. CDR1 is SNHLY, CDR2 FYNNEI, per germline. The V and J ends lost 2 bases and 7 bases, in that order; junction bases with no gene match: 6. This CDR3 spans 14 amino acids. This chain's CDR3 is CASSEQGAGGTQYF. CDR3 nucleotide sequence: TGTGCCAGCAGTGAACAAGGGGCGGGGGGGACCCAGTACTTC.

The chain recombines TRBV12-3 or TRBV12-4 with TRBJ2-3; no reliable D call. The CDR3 extends over 11 amino acids. Deletions cut 5 bases from V and 5 bases from J, with 5 bases between. CDR3 residues: CASSLKDTQYF. CDR3 nucleotides: TGTGCCAGCAGTCTTAAAGATACGCAGTATTTT.